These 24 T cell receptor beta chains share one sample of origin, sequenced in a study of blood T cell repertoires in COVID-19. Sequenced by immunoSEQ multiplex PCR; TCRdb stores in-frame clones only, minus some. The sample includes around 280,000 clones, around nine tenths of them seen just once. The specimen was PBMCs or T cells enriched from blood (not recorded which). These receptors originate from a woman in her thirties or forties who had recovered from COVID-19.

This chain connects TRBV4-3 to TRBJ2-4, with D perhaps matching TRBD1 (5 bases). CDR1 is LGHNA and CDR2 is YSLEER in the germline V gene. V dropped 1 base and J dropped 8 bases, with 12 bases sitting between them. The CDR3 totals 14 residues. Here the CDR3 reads CASSQVLRDDIQYF. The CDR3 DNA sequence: TGCGCCAGCAGCCAAGTCCTCAGGGATGACATTCAGTACTTC.

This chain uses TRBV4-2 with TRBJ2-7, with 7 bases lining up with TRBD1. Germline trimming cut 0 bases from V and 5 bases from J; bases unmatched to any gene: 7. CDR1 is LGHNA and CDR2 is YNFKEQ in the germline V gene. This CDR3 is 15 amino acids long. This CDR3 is CASSQERDSRNEQYF. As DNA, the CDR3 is TGTGCCAGCAGCCAAGAAAGGGACAGTCGGAACGAGCAGTACTTC.

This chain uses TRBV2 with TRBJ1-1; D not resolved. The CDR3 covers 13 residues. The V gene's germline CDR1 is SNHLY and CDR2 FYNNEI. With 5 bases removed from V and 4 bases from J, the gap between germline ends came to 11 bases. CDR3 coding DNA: TGTGCCAGCAGTCAGGAGGGTGTCACTGAAGCTTTCTTT. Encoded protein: CASSQEGVTEAFF.

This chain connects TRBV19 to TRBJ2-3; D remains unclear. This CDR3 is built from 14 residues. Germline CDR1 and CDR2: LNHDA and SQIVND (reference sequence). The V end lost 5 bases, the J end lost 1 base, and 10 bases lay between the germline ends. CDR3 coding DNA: TGTGCCAGTAGTCTTGAAACAGGCACAGATACGCAGTATTTT. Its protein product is CASSLETGTDTQYF.

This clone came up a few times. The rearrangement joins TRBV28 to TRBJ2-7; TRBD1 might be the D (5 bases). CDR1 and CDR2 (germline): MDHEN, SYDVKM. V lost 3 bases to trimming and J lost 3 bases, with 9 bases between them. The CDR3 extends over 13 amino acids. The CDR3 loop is CASSFPQGYEQYF. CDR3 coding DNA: TGTGCCAGCAGTTTTCCTCAGGGCTACGAGCAGTACTTC. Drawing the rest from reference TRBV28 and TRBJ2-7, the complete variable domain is DVKVTQSSRYLVKRTGEKVFLECVQDMDHENMFWYRQDPGLGLRLIYFSYDVKMKEKGDIPEGYSVSREKKERFSLILESASTNQTSMYLCASSFPQGYEQYFGPGTRLTVT.

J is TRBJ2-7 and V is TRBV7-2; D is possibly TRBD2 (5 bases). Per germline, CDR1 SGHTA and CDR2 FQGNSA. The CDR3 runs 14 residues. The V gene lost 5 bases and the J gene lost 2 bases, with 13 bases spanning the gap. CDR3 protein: CASSAEEVAYEQYF. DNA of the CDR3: TGTGCCAGCAGCGCAGAGGAGGTTGCCTACGAGCAGTACTTC.

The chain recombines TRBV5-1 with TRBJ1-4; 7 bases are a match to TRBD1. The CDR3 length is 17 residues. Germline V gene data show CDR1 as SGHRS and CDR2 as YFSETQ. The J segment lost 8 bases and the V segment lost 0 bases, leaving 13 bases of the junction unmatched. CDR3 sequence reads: CASSLAGPDRADEKLFF. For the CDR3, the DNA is TGCGCCAGCAGCTTGGCAGGTCCTGACAGGGCCGACGAAAAACTGTTTTTT.

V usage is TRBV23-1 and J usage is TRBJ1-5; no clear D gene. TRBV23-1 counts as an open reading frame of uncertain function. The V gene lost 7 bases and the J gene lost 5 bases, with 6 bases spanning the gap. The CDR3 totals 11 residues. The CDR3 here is CASMRDQPQHF. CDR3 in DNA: TGCGCCAGCATGCGGGATCAGCCCCAGCATTTT.

The CDR3 DNA follows: TGCGCCAGCAGCTTGGTACCAGGCACAGATACGCAGTATTTT. Translated: CASSLVPGTDTQYF. V usage is TRBV5-1 and J usage is TRBJ2-3; D remains unclear. The germline V gene has CDR1 SGHRS and CDR2 YFSETQ. Trimming stripped 0 bases from V and 1 base from J, with 6 bases between. CDR3 length equals 14 residues.

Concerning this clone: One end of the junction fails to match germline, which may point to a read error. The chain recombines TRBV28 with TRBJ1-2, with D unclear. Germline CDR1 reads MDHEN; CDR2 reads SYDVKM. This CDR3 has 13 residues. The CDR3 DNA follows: TGTGCCAGCAGAGTCGGCACTAACTACGGCTACACCTTC. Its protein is CASRVGTNYGYTF.

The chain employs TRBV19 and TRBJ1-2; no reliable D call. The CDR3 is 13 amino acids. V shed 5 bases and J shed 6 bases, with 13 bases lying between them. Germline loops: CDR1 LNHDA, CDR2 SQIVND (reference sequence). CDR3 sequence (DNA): TGTGCCAGTAGTCCTCAAGTCAGCGATGGCTACACCTTC. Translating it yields CASSPQVSDGYTF. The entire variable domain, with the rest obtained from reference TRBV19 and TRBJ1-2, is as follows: DGGITQSPKYLFRKEGQNVTLSCEQNLNHDAMYWYRQDPGQGLRLIYYSQIVNDFQKGDIAEGYSVSREKKESFPLTVTSAQKNPTAFYLCASSPQVSDGYTFGSGTRLTVV.

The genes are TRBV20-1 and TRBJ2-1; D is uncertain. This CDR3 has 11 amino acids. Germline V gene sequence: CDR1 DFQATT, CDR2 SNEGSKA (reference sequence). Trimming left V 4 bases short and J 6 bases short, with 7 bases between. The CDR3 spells CSATPLNEQFF. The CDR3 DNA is TGCAGTGCTACCCCTCTCAATGAGCAGTTCTTC.

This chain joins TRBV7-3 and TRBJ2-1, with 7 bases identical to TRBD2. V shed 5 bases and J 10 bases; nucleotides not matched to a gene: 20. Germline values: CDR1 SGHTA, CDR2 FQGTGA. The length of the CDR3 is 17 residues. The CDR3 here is CASSTAPFAGAGEEQFF. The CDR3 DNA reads TGTGCCAGCAGCACCGCCCCCTTTGCGGGAGCTGGAGAAGAGCAGTTCTTC.

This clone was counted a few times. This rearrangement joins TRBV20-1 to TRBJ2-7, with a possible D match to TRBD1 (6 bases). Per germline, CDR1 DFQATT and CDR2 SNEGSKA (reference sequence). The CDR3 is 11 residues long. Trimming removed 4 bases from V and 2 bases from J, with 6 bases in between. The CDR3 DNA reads TGCAGTGCTAAGGGGGCCTACGAGCAGTACTTC. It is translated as CSAKGAYEQYF.

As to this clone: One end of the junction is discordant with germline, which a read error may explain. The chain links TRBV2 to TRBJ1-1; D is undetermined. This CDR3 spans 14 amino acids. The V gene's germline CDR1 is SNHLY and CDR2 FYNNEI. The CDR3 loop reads CASSEDRGLGEVFF. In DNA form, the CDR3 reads TGTGCCAGCAGTGAAGATCGGGGATTGGGTGAAGTTTTCTTT.

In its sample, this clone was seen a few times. CDR3 in amino acids: CASSYSNRGTGDEQYF. CDR3 sequence (DNA): TGTGCCAGCAGTTACTCGAATCGAGGGACAGGGGACGAGCAGTACTTC. The rearrangement links TRBV6-5 to TRBJ2-7; 10 positions agree with TRBD1. The CDR3 contains 16 residues. Per germline, CDR1 MNHEY and CDR2 SVGAGI. The trim removed 0 bases at V and 5 bases at J, leaving 7 bases unmatched.

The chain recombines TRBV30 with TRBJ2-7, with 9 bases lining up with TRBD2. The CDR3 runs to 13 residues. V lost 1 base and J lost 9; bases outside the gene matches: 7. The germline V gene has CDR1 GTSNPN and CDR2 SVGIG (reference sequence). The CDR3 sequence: CAWSASGVWGQYF. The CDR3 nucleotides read TGTGCCTGGAGTGCTAGCGGGGTTTGGGGGCAGTACTTC. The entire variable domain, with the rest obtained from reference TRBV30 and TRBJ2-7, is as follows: SQTIHQWPATLVQPVGSPLSLECTVEGTSNPNLYWYRQAAGRGLQLLFYSVGIGQISSEVPQNLSASRPQDRQFILSSKKLLLSDSGFYLCAWSASGVWGQYFGPGTRLTVT.

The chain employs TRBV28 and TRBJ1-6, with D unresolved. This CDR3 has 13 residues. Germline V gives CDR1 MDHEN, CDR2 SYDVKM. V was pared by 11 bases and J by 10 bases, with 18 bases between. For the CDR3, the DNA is TGTGCCTCACAGACGGTTCGGGAGTCACCCCTCCACTTT. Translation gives CASQTVRESPLHF.

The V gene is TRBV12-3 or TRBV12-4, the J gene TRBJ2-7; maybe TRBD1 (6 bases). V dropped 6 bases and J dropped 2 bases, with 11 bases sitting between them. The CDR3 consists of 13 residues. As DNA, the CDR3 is TGTGCCAGCAGGTGGGACACCACCTACGAGCAGTACTTC. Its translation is CASRWDTTYEQYF.

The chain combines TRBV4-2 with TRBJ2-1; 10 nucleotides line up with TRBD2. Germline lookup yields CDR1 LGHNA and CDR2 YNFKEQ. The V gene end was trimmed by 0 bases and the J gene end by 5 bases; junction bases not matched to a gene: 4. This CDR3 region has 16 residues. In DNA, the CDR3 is TGTGCCAGCAGCCAAGATCTAGCGGGAGTCCACAATGAGCAGTTCTTC. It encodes CASSQDLAGVHNEQFF.

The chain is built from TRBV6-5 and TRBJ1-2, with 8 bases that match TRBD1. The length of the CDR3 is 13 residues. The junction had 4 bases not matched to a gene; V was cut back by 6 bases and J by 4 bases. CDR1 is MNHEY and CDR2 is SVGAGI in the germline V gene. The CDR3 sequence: CASRQTGVYGYTF. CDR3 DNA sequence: TGTGCCAGCAGACAGACAGGGGTCTATGGCTACACCTTC.

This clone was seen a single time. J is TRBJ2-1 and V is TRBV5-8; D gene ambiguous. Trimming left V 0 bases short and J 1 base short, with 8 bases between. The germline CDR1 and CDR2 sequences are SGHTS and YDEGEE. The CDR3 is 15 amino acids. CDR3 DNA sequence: TGTGCCAGCAGCTTGGGGCTGGCTTCCTACAATGAGCAGTTCTTC. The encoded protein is CASSLGLASYNEQFF.

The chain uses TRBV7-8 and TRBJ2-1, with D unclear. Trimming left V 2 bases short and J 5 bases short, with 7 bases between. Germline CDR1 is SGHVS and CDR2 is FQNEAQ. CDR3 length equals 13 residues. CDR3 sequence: CASSLTHDNEQFF. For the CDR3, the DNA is TGTGCCAGCAGCTTAACACACGACAATGAGCAGTTCTTC.

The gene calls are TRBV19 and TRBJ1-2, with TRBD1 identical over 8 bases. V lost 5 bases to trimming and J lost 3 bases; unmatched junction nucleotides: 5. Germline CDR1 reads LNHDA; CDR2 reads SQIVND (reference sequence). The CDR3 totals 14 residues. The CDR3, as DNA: TGTGCCAGTAGTCGGGGACAGGTGGACTATGGCTACACCTTC. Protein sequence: CASSRGQVDYGYTF. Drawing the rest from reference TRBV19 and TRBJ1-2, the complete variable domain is DGGITQSPKYLFRKEGQNVTLSCEQNLNHDAMYWYRQDPGQGLRLIYYSQIVNDFQKGDIAEGYSVSREKKESFPLTVTSAQKNPTAFYLCASSRGQVDYGYTFGSGTRLTVV.